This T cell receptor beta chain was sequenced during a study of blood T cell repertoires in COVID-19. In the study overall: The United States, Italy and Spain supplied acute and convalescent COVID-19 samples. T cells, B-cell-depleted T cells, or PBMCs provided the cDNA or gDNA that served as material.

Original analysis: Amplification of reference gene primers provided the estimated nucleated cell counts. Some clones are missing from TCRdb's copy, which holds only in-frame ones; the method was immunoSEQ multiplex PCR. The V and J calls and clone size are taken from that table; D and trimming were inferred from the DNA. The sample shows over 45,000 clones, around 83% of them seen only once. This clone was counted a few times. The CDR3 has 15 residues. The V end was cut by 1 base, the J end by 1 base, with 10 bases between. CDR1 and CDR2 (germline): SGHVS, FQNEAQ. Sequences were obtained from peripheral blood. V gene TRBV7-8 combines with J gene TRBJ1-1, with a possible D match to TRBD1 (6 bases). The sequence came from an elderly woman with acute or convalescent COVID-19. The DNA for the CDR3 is TGTGCCAGCAGCTTAGGTTTGGACAGGAACACTGAAGCTTTCTTT. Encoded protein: CASSLGLDRNTEAFF. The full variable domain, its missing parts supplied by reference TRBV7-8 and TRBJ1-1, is GAGVSQSPRYKVAKRGQDVALRCDPISGHVSLFWYQQALGQGPEFLTYFQNEAQLDKSGLPSDRFFAERPEGSVSTLKIQRTQQEDSAVYLCASSLGLDRNTEAFFGQGTRLTVV.